This T cell receptor (beta chain) was documented in a study of blood T cell repertoires in COVID-19. Background on the study: COVID-19 samples from acute and convalescent phases originated in the United States, Italy and Spain.

Original analysis: Using reference gene primer amplification, nucleated cell counts were estimated. Data came from immunoSEQ multiplex PCR; TCRdb stores just in-frame clones and leaves some out. D and trimming come from the DNA, and the V and J calls and clone size come from that table. The data show 50,000 to 65,000 clones, roughly 79% seen once. The CDR3 has 15 residues. Germline values: CDR1 SEHNR, CDR2 FQNEAQ (reference sequence). V was trimmed by 5 bases and J by 2 bases, leaving 15 bases between them. The chain recombines TRBV7-9 with TRBJ1-1, with D maybe TRBD1 (6 bases). The receptor was derived from a woman aged 55 to 70 with acute or convalescent COVID-19. The sample consisted of peripheral blood. The CDR3 is CASSLLGGANTEAFF. Written as DNA, the CDR3 is TGTGCCAGCAGCCTGCTCGGGGGGGCCAACACTGAAGCTTTCTTT.